Listed below are T cell receptor beta chains from one sample, sequenced in a study of blood T cells in healthy people across ages. TCRdb reprocessed the 5' RACE reads via MiXCR and lists one record per CDR3 protein. The sample contains fewer than 1,000,000 distinct CDR3 sequences, about 46% of which appear only once. The source material was blood. These receptors all come from a man older than 75 in good health. The CDR3 runs from the conserved cysteine through the conserved F or W. The D gene is left open where the match is weak. Expanded clones are given a class, and other clones once, few, many or no size at all.

j_call: TRBJ2-1; d_call: TRBD2; v_call: TRBV20-1; clone_size: .; cdr3_nt: TGCAGTGCCTGGCGGGGGACTAGCGGGAGTAATGAGCAGTTCTTC; cdr3_aa: CSAWRGTSGSNEQFF
j_call: TRBJ2-7; d_call: .; v_call: TRBV12-3/TRBV12-4; clone_size: .; cdr3_nt: TGTGCCAGCAGTGTTGGGGAGTCCTACGAGCAGTACTTC; cdr3_aa: CASSVGESYEQYF
j_call: TRBJ2-4; d_call: .; v_call: TRBV12-3/TRBV12-4; clone_size: .; cdr3_nt: TGTGCCAGCAGGCCTCGTATAGCGGAATCAGCCAAAAACATTCAGTACTTC; cdr3_aa: CASRPRIAESAKNIQYF
j_call: TRBJ2-1; d_call: TRBD1; v_call: TRBV5-1; clone_size: .; cdr3_nt: TGCGCCACCGGACTGGGACAGGGCTACAAGGAGCAGTTCTTC; cdr3_aa: CATGLGQGYKEQFF
j_call: TRBJ2-3; d_call: .; v_call: TRBV5-1; clone_size: many; cdr3_nt: TGCGCCAGCAGTGAGAGCAATACGCAGTATTTT; cdr3_aa: CASSESNTQYF
j_call: TRBJ2-5; d_call: TRBD1; v_call: TRBV7-9; clone_size: .; cdr3_nt: TGTGCCAGCAGCTTGGGACAGGGGATTCGGGAGCAGTACTTC; cdr3_aa: CASSLGQGIREQYF
j_call: TRBJ2-7; d_call: .; v_call: TRBV18; clone_size: .; cdr3_nt: TGTGCCAGCTCACCGATCTCAGCAGGGAACGTTTACGAGCAGTACTTC; cdr3_aa: CASSPISAGNVYEQYF
j_call: TRBJ2-7; d_call: .; v_call: TRBV11-3; clone_size: .; cdr3_nt: TGTGCCAGCAGCGGAGGTCAGGGGGGTTACGAGCAGTACTTC; cdr3_aa: CASSGGQGGYEQYF
j_call: TRBJ1-6; d_call: .; v_call: TRBV12-3/TRBV12-4; clone_size: .; cdr3_nt: TGTGCCAGCACAGAGGGGTTTTCACCCCTCCACTTT; cdr3_aa: CASTEGFSPLHF
j_call: TRBJ2-3; d_call: .; v_call: TRBV3-1; clone_size: .; cdr3_nt: TGTGCCAGCAGCCAAGTCGCTACAAGCACAGATACGCAGTATTTT; cdr3_aa: CASSQVATSTDTQYF
j_call: TRBJ2-7; d_call: .; v_call: TRBV10-3; clone_size: many; cdr3_nt: TGTGCCATCAGTGTTGGAGGGAATAATGTCGAGCAGTACTTC; cdr3_aa: CAISVGGNNVEQYF
j_call: TRBJ2-7; d_call: .; v_call: TRBV2; clone_size: many; cdr3_nt: TGTGCCAGCTTGGAGACTAATGGGATAGGCTACGAGCAGTACTTC; cdr3_aa: CASLETNGIGYEQYF
j_call: TRBJ2-7; d_call: .; v_call: TRBV10-3; clone_size: .; cdr3_nt: TGTGCCACCTCCGACGACAGTTACGAGCAGTACTTC; cdr3_aa: CATSDDSYEQYF
j_call: TRBJ2-7; d_call: .; v_call: TRBV30; clone_size: few; cdr3_nt: TGTGCCTGGAAGCACCTTAGCTCCTACGAGCAGTACTTC; cdr3_aa: CAWKHLSSYEQYF
j_call: TRBJ2-3; d_call: TRBD2; v_call: TRBV5-1; clone_size: .; cdr3_nt: TGCGCCAGCATCCTAGCGGGAGGGCCCAGAGATACGCAGTATTTT; cdr3_aa: CASILAGGPRDTQYF
j_call: TRBJ1-6; d_call: .; v_call: TRBV12-3/TRBV12-4; clone_size: few; cdr3_nt: TGTGCCAGCAGATCTTTTACCGAGACCTCACCCCTCCACTTT; cdr3_aa: CASRSFTETSPLHF
j_call: TRBJ2-1; d_call: .; v_call: TRBV12-3/TRBV12-4; clone_size: few; cdr3_nt: TGTGCCAGCAAGTCACTTGCCTCCTACAATGAGCAGTTCTTC; cdr3_aa: CASKSLASYNEQFF
j_call: TRBJ2-3; d_call: .; v_call: TRBV4-3; clone_size: few; cdr3_nt: TGCGCCAGCAGCCAAGATTCGGGAGAGGGGTCAGATACGCAGTATTTT; cdr3_aa: CASSQDSGEGSDTQYF
j_call: TRBJ2-1; d_call: TRBD1; v_call: TRBV11-3; clone_size: .; cdr3_nt: TGTGCCAGCAGCCCCGGGACAGTTAGTTACCTCTCTGACGGGAATGAGCAGTTCTTC; cdr3_aa: CASSPGTVSYLSDGNEQFF
j_call: TRBJ2-3; d_call: TRBD1; v_call: TRBV29-1; clone_size: .; cdr3_nt: TGCAGCCTCTTCCTCGGGACAGGCCCTCCAGAGACGCAGTATTTT; cdr3_aa: CSLFLGTGPPETQYF
j_call: TRBJ2-3; d_call: .; v_call: TRBV6-2/TRBV6-3; clone_size: .; cdr3_nt: TGTGCCAGCAGTCATCGGACAGTAGGTAGCACAGATACGCAGTATTTT; cdr3_aa: CASSHRTVGSTDTQYF
j_call: TRBJ2-3; d_call: .; v_call: TRBV5-6; clone_size: .; cdr3_nt: TGTGCCAGCAGCCCCCGGCGTTTGGATACGCAGTATTTT; cdr3_aa: CASSPRRLDTQYF
j_call: TRBJ2-1; d_call: TRBD2; v_call: TRBV7-2; clone_size: few; cdr3_nt: TGTGCCAGCAGCCGCCCCCTTAACACTAGCGGGAGACTTAATGAGCAGTTCTTC; cdr3_aa: CASSRPLNTSGRLNEQFF
j_call: TRBJ2-3; d_call: .; v_call: TRBV27; clone_size: .; cdr3_nt: TGTGCCAGCAGCGAATTTAGCACAGATACGCAGTATTTT; cdr3_aa: CASSEFSTDTQYF
j_call: TRBJ2-5; d_call: .; v_call: TRBV6-5; clone_size: .; cdr3_nt: TGTGCCAGCCCCGACGGGAAAGAGACCCAGTACTTC; cdr3_aa: CASPDGKETQYF
j_call: TRBJ2-3; d_call: TRBD2; v_call: TRBV5-4; clone_size: .; cdr3_nt: TGTGCCAGCAGCCCTAGACCGGGACTAGCAATAGATACGCAGTATTTT; cdr3_aa: CASSPRPGLAIDTQYF
j_call: TRBJ1-1; d_call: .; v_call: TRBV7-9; clone_size: .; cdr3_nt: TGTGCCAGCAGCTTAGGTACTAAAGCTTTCTTT; cdr3_aa: CASSLGTKAFF
j_call: TRBJ2-7; d_call: TRBD2; v_call: TRBV5-1; clone_size: few; cdr3_nt: TGCGCCAGCGCAACGAACGGAGCGGGGGAGCAGTACTTC; cdr3_aa: CASATNGAGEQYF
j_call: TRBJ2-1; d_call: TRBD2; v_call: TRBV12-3/TRBV12-4; clone_size: many; cdr3_nt: TGTGCCAGCAGTTTTGGTGGGACTAGCGATGAGCAGTTCTTC; cdr3_aa: CASSFGGTSDEQFF
j_call: TRBJ2-2; d_call: TRBD1; v_call: TRBV7-6; clone_size: .; cdr3_nt: TGTGCCAGCAGTATACAGGGCGGACAGGGCAGCACCGGGGAGCTGTTTTTT; cdr3_aa: CASSIQGGQGSTGELFF
j_call: TRBJ2-7; d_call: TRBD1; v_call: TRBV7-9; clone_size: few; cdr3_nt: TGTGCCAGCAGCTGGGGACAGGGGGGCGTCTACGAGCAGTACTTC; cdr3_aa: CASSWGQGGVYEQYF
j_call: TRBJ2-3; d_call: TRBD2; v_call: TRBV27; clone_size: .; cdr3_nt: TGTGCCAGCGGGGGACTACAGGAAGCGGATACGCAGTATTTT; cdr3_aa: CASGGLQEADTQYF
j_call: TRBJ1-2; d_call: .; v_call: TRBV7-2; clone_size: few; cdr3_nt: TGTGCCAGCAGCCCGAATGTGGACATCAGTGGCTACACCTTC; cdr3_aa: CASSPNVDISGYTF
j_call: TRBJ2-1; d_call: TRBD2; v_call: TRBV25-1; clone_size: .; cdr3_nt: TGTGCCAGCAGTGAAGGTAGCGGGGGGAAAAATGAGCAGTTCTTC; cdr3_aa: CASSEGSGGKNEQFF
j_call: TRBJ2-1; d_call: .; v_call: TRBV5-1; clone_size: .; cdr3_nt: TGCGCCAGCCGCGGGGAACGGTCCTACAATGAGCAGTTCTTC; cdr3_aa: CASRGERSYNEQFF
j_call: TRBJ2-3; d_call: TRBD2; v_call: TRBV2; clone_size: few; cdr3_nt: TGTGCCAGCAGATTGGGACTAGCGGGAGATGCAGATACGCAGTATTTT; cdr3_aa: CASRLGLAGDADTQYF
j_call: TRBJ2-1; d_call: .; v_call: TRBV20-1; clone_size: few; cdr3_nt: TGCAGTGCTAGCTACAGGGCCGCCGGGACCATCAATTACAATGAGCAGTTCTTC; cdr3_aa: CSASYRAAGTINYNEQFF
j_call: TRBJ2-2; d_call: TRBD1; v_call: TRBV4-3; clone_size: .; cdr3_nt: TGCGCCAGCAGACAAAGGACAGGGGGGTCGACCACCGGGGAGCTGTTTTTT; cdr3_aa: CASRQRTGGSTTGELFF
j_call: TRBJ2-7; d_call: .; v_call: TRBV24-1; clone_size: many; cdr3_nt: TGTGCCACCAGTGAACCAGGGAGTTCCTACGAGCAGTACTTC; cdr3_aa: CATSEPGSSYEQYF
j_call: TRBJ1-5; d_call: .; v_call: TRBV24-1; clone_size: .; cdr3_nt: TGTGCCACCATCGGAGGCAATCAGCCCCAGCATTTT; cdr3_aa: CATIGGNQPQHF